This TCR beta chain was captured in a study of T cells after yellow fever vaccination. This clonotype was found once. Given a much more abundant clone one base away, this may be a read error. V was cut by 4 bases and J by 2 bases, with 11 bases left in between. Germline V gene lookup returns CDR1 SGHRS and CDR2 YFSETQ. This CDR3 is built from 14 residues. 5'RACE template switching produced TCR cDNA carrying a universal primer site and UMIs. TCRdb called the 5' RACE reads again in MiXCR, with one record for every CDR3 protein. The table lists some 200,000 distinct CDR3 sequences, approximately 3% of them singletons, with less than 3.5% in the top ten.

The receptor's source is a man between 18 and 29 years old who received the YFV17D yellow fever vaccine. Sequences were derived from CD4+ T cells sorted from PBMCs, sampled 10 days after the yellow fever booster vaccination. The chain links TRBV5-1 to TRBJ2-3, with D possibly TRBD2 on 6 matching bases. As DNA, the CDR3 is TGCGCCAGCAGCGTAGCGGAATACACAGATACGCAGTATTTT. Translation: CASSVAEYTDTQYF.